This TCR beta chain was sequenced for a study of cytomegalovirus exposure and HLA in healthy donors. Study conclusions and caveats: After further analysis at a later stage, some 15,000 TCR beta sequences were associated with HLA alleles at 0.05 false discovery rate. Researchers reported in a later analysis that a missense DCLRE1C variant was tied to TCR beta V- and J-gene trimming. Researchers counted 150 to 200 TCR beta chains as cytomegalovirus-associated. Likely technical artifact: a cluster of highly shared sequence variants.

As regards this clone: As yet, its antigen is unknown.

V lost 6 bases and J lost 1; bases outside the gene matches: 5. Germline assignment: CDR1 KGHSH and CDR2 LQKENI. The CDR3 spans 14 residues. Primers included in the PCR were 60 Vbeta and 13 Jbeta primers. Libraries were prepared by immunoSEQ multiplex PCR; TCRdb keeps only in-frame clonotypes and omits some of them. The repertoire holds 150,000 to 170,000 clones, with about four fifths as singletons. This receptor was obtained from a man between 18 and 35 years old in good health and CMV-seronegative. The sample comprised PBMCs. This rearrangement joins TRBV18 to TRBJ2-7, with 8 bases fitting TRBD1. The CDR3 nucleotides are TGTGCCAGCTCGCTGACAGGGGAATCCTACGAGCAGTACTTC. It translates to CASSLTGESYEQYF.